The 7 T cell receptor beta chains below come from one sample, sequenced in a study of blood T cell repertoires in COVID-19. TCRdb's table, derived via immunoSEQ multiplex PCR, lists solely in-frame clones and lacks some. The repertoire consists of nearly 95,000 clones, with over 75% occurring once and the leading ten covering approximately 8%. Sequenced material: peripheral blood. The receptors were sampled from a human donor with acute or convalescent COVID-19. The donor label of this sample is uncertain.

V gene TRBV6-2 or TRBV6-3 combines with J gene TRBJ1-2; a possible D gene is TRBD1 (5 bases). The CDR3 is made up of 14 amino acids. Trimming took 5 bases from V and 7 from J, leaving 17 bases between them. CDR1 and CDR2 from the germline V gene are MNHEY and SVGEGT. The CDR3 nucleotides are TGTGCCAGCAGTCGGACCAGGGTCTCTGCTGGCTACACCTTC. It translates to CASSRTRVSAGYTF.

In this sample, this clone turned up a few times. The J gene is TRBJ1-5, the V gene TRBV28, with D perhaps TRBD1 (5 bases). The germline V and J ends were trimmed by 6 bases and 0 bases, with 18 bases remaining between them. Germline V gene lookup returns CDR1 MDHEN and CDR2 SYDVKM. This CDR3 is 17 amino acids long. The CDR3 DNA reads as TGTGCCAGCAGCCCACCGGCCAGGGTCCGTAGCAATCAGCCCCAGCATTTT. It yields the protein CASSPPARVRSNQPQHF.

The chain couples TRBV19 to TRBJ1-5; unclear D gene. CDR3 size: 15 residues. From germline, CDR1 is LNHDA and CDR2 SQIVND (reference sequence). Trimming shortened V by 1 base and J by 2 bases, and 9 bases separated the two germline ends. For the CDR3, the DNA is TGTGCCAGTAGTATAGGCACGAGAGGCAATCAGCCCCAGCATTTT. Translated, it gives CASSIGTRGNQPQHF.

The gene calls are TRBV6-1 and TRBJ2-1; no clear D gene. Trimming removed 1 base from V and 2 bases from J, with 9 bases in between. This CDR3 region has 15 residues. Per the germline V gene, CDR1 is MNHNS and CDR2 is SASEGT. CDR3 protein: CASSEESGTYNEQFF. DNA for the CDR3: TGTGCCAGCAGTGAAGAATCAGGTACCTACAATGAGCAGTTCTTC.

The chain uses TRBV25-1 and TRBJ1-2, with unresolved D. The CDR3 length is 13 residues. CDR1 is MGHDK and CDR2 is SYGVNS in the germline V gene. Trimming removed 4 bases at V and 7 bases at J, with 13 bases between. The CDR3 region is CASSAGGVIGYTF. CDR3 nucleotide sequence: TGTGCCAGCAGTGCCGGCGGGGTAATTGGCTACACCTTC.

The V and J genes are TRBV7-3 and TRBJ2-1, with 9 bases identical to TRBD1. Germline trimming cut 6 bases from V and 9 bases from J; bases unmatched to any gene: 18. The germline gives CDR1 SGHTA, CDR2 FQGTGA. The CDR3 runs 17 residues. The CDR3 DNA follows: TGTGCCAGCAGTTCGAACCCCCCGGGACAGGGCAGGGGTGAGCAGTTCTTC. Protein product: CASSSNPPGQGRGEQFF.

The V and J genes are TRBV6-5 and TRBJ1-4, with D maybe TRBD1 (5 bases). Germline CDR1 MNHEY, CDR2 SVGAGI. Trimming stripped 7 bases from V and 7 bases from J, with 13 bases between. This CDR3 spans 13 amino acids. The CDR3 here is CASTLGLFEKLFF. The DNA for the CDR3 is TGTGCCAGCACCCTGGGACTGTTTGAAAAACTGTTTTTT.